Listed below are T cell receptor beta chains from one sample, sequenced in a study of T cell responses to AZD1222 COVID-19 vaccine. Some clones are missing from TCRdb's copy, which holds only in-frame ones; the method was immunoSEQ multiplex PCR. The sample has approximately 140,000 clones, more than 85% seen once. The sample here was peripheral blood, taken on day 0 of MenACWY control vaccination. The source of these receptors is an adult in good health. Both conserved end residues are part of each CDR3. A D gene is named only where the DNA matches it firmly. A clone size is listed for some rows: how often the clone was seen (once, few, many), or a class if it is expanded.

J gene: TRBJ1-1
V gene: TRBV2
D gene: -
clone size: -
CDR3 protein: CASRATDGNTEAFF
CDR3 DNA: TGTGCCAGCAGGGCCACGGACGGGAACACTGAAGCTTTCTTT

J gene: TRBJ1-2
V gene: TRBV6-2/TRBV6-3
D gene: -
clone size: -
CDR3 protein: CASSLLDDYGYTF
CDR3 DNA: TGTGCCAGCAGTTTGTTGGACGACTATGGCTACACCTTC

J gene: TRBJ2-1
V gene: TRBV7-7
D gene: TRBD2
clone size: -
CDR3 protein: CASSRTSGLTGEQFF
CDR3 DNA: TGTGCCAGCAGTCGGACTAGCGGTTTAACGGGTGAGCAGTTCTTC

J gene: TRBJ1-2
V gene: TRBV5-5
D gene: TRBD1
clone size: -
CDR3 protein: CASSAGTGTNYGYTF
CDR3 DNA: TGTGCCAGCAGCGCGGGGACAGGGACTAACTATGGCTACACCTTC

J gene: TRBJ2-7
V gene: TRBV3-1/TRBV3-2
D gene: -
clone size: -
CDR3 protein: CASSQGGPPREQYF
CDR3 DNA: TGTGCCAGCAGCCAAGGGGGGCCCCCTCGTGAGCAGTACTTC

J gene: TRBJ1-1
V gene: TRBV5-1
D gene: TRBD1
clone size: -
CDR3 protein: CASSLIQTGGNTEAFF
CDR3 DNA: TGCGCCAGCAGCTTGATTCAGACAGGGGGGAACACTGAAGCTTTCTTT

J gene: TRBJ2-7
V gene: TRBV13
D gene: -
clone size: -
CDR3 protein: CASSLGGGKYEQYF
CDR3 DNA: TGTGCCAGCAGCCTGGGAGGCGGTAAATACGAGCAGTACTTC

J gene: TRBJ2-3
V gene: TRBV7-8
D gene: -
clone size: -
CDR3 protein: CASSTNLIGKADTQYF
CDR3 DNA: TGTGCCAGCAGTACTAACCTGATCGGAAAGGCAGATACGCAGTATTTT

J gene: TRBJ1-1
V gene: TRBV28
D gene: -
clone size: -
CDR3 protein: CASSRQVGVMNTEAFF
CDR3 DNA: TGTGCCAGCAGTAGACAGGTGGGGGTCATGAACACTGAAGCTTTCTTT

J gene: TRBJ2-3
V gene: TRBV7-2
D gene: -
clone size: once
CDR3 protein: CASSLVAASDTQYF
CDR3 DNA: TGTGCCAGCAGCTTAGTGGCAGCCTCAGATACGCAGTATTTT

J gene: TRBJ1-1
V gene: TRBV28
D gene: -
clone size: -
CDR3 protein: CASSLPPWGERSSTEAFF
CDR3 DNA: TGTGCCAGCAGTTTACCCCCTTGGGGGGAACGTAGTAGCACTGAAGCTTTCTTT

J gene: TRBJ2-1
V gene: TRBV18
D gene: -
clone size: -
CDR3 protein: CASSPESGLNEQFF
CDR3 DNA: TGTGCCAGCTCACCTGAATCAGGCCTCAATGAGCAGTTCTTC

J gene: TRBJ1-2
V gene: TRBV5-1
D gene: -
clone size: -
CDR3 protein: CASSLFAPGSNYGYTF
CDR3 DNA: TGCGCCAGCAGCTTGTTCGCGCCAGGGTCTAACTATGGCTACACCTTC

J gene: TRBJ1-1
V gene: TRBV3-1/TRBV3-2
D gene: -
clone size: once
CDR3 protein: CASSQGSGALLEAFF
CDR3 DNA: TGTGCCAGCAGCCAAGGGTCAGGGGCACTTCTTGAAGCTTTCTTT

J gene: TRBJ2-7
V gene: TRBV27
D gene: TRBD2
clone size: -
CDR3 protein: CASSYKLGGYYEQYF
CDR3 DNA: TGTGCCAGCAGCTACAAATTGGGGGGGTACTACGAGCAGTACTTC

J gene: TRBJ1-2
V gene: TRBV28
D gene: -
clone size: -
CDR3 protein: CASSFELLKGYTF
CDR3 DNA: TGTGCCAGCAGTTTTGAGTTGTTGAAAGGCTACACCTTC

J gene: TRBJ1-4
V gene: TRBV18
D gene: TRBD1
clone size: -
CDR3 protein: CASSPQGANEKLFF
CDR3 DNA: TGTGCCAGCTCACCACAGGGGGCGAATGAAAAACTGTTTTTT

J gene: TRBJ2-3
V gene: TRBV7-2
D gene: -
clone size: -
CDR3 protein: CASTAVGSDTQYF
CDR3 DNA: TGTGCCAGCACCGCAGTGGGGTCAGATACGCAGTATTTT

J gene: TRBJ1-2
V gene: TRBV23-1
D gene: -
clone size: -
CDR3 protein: CASSLWEGLYGYTF
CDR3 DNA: TGCGCCAGCAGTCTCTGGGAGGGGCTGTATGGCTACACCTTC

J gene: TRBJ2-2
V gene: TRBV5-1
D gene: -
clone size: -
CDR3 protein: CASSPSSRGTGELFF
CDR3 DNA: TGCGCCAGCAGCCCCTCTAGTAGGGGCACCGGGGAGCTGTTTTTT

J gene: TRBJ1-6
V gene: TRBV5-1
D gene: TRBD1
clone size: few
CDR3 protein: CASSSQGGYSPLHF
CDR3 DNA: TGCGCCAGCAGCTCACAGGGGGGGTATTCACCCCTCCACTTT

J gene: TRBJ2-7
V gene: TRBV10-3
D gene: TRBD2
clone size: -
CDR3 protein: CAISASGSSEQYF
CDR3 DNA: TGTGCCATCAGTGCTAGCGGGAGTTCGGAGCAGTACTTC

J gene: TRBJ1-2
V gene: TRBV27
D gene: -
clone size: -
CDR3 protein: CASSPSTGHLNYGYTF
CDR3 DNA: TGTGCCAGCAGTCCATCCACAGGGCACCTGAACTATGGCTACACCTTC

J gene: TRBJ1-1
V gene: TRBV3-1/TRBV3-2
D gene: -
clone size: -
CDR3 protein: CASSQERRRAFF
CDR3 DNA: TGTGCCAGCAGCCAAGAGAGGAGGAGAGCTTTCTTT

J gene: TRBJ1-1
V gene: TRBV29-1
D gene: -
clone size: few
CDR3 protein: CSAQAVNTEAFF
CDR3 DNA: TGCAGCGCTCAGGCGGTGAACACTGAAGCTTTCTTT

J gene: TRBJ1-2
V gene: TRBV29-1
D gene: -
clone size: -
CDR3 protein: CSVVLNYGYTF
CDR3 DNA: TGCAGCGTTGTACTGAACTATGGCTACACCTTC

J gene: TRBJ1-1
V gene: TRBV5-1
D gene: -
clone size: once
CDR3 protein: CASSLATDWNTEAFF
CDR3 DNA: TGCGCCAGCAGCTTGGCTACAGACTGGAACACTGAAGCTTTCTTT

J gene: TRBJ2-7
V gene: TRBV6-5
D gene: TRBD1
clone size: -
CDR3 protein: CASWSGTGDYEQYF
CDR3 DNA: TGTGCCAGTTGGAGTGGGACAGGTGACTACGAGCAGTACTTC

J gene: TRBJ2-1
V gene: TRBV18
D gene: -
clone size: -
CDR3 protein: CASSPRTRLFDEQFF
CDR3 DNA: TGTGCCAGCTCGCCACGGACACGACTTTTTGATGAGCAGTTCTTC

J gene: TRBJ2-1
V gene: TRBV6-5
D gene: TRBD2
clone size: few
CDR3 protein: CASSSQIAGGYNEQFF
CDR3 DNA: TGTGCCAGCAGTTCCCAGATAGCGGGGGGGTACAATGAGCAGTTCTTC

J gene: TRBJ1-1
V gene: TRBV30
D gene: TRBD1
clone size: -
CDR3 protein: CAWSLGTGDTEAFF
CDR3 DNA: TGTGCCTGGAGTTTAGGGACAGGGGACACTGAAGCTTTCTTT

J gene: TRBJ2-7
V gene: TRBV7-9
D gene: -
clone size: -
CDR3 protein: CASNSREPGAYEQYF
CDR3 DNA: TGTGCCAGCAACTCTCGAGAGCCCGGGGCCTACGAGCAGTACTTC

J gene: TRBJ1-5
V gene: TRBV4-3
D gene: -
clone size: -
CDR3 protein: CASSQSRNNQPQHF
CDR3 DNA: TGCGCCAGCAGCCAATCCAGAAACAATCAGCCCCAGCATTTT

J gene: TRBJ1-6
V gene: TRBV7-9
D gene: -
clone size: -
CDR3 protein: CASSDDGYNSPLHF
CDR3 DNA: TGTGCCAGCAGCGACGACGGTTATAATTCACCCCTCCACTTT

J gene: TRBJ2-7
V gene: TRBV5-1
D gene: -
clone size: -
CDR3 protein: CASGYGMLSYEQYF
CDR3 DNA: TGCGCCAGCGGCTATGGGATGCTTTCCTACGAGCAGTACTTC

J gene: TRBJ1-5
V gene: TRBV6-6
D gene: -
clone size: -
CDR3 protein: CASSYETNQPQHF
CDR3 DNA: TGTGCCAGCAGTTATGAGACCAATCAGCCCCAGCATTTT

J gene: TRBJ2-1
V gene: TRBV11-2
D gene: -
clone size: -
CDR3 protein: CASSSPDPEQFF
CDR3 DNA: TGTGCCAGCAGCTCCCCCGATCCTGAGCAGTTCTTC

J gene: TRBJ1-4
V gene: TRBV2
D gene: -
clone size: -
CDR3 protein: CASREQGGTNEKLFF
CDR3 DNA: TGTGCCAGCAGGGAGCAAGGGGGGACTAATGAAAAACTGTTTTTT

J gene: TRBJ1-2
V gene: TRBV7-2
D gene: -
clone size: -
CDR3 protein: CASSPWGGLVRYGYTF
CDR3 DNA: TGTGCCAGCAGCCCTTGGGGGGGGCTCGTTCGCTATGGCTACACCTTC

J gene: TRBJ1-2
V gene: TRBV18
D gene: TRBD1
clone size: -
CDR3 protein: CASSPGQGETYGYTF
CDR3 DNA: TGTGCCAGCTCACCTGGACAGGGAGAAACCTATGGCTACACCTTC

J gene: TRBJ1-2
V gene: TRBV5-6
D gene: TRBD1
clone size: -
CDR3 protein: CASSLGQGVYGYTF
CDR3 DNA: TGTGCCAGCAGCTTGGGACAGGGGGTATATGGCTACACCTTC

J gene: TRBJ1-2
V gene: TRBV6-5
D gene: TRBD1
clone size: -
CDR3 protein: CATLSPTGENYGYTF
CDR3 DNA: TGTGCCACCCTTTCTCCGACAGGGGAAAACTATGGCTACACCTTC

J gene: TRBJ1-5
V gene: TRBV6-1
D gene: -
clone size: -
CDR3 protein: CASSEALRADHSNQPQHF
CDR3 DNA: TGTGCCAGCAGTGAAGCGCTTAGGGCTGATCATAGCAATCAGCCCCAGCATTTT

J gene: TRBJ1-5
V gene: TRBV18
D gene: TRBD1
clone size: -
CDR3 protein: CASSRTGDQPQHF
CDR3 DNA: TGTGCCAGCTCACGGACAGGCGATCAGCCCCAGCATTTT

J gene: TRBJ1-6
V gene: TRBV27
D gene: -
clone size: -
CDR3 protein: CASSSQSENSPLHF
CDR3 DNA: TGTGCCAGCAGCTCACAGTCGGAGAATTCACCCCTCCACTTT

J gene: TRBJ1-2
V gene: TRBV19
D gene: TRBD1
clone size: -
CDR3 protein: CASSIGQGAYGYTF
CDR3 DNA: TGTGCCAGTAGTATAGGTCAGGGGGCCTATGGCTACACCTTC

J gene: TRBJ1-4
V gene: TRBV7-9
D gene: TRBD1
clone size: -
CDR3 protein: CASSPESGQGPEKLFF
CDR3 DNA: TGTGCCAGCAGCCCTGAAAGCGGACAGGGTCCCGAAAAACTGTTTTTT

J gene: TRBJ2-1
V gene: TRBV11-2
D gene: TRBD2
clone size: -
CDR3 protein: CASTIWGGSYNEQFF
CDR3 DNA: TGTGCCAGCACCATATGGGGGGGCTCCTACAATGAGCAGTTCTTC

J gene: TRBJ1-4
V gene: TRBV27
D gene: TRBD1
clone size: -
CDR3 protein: CASSQSGVWDRGNEKLFF
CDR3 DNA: TGTGCCAGCAGTCAGAGCGGGGTCTGGGACAGGGGAAATGAAAAACTGTTTTTT

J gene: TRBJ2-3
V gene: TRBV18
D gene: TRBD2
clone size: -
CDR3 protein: CASSPSGSFTDTQYF
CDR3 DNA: TGTGCCAGCTCACCAAGCGGGAGCTTCACAGATACGCAGTATTTT

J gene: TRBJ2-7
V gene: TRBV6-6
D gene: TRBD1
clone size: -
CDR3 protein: CASSPTSGTGVDEQYF
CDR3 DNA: TGTGCCAGCAGTCCCACCAGTGGGACAGGGGTCGACGAGCAGTACTTC

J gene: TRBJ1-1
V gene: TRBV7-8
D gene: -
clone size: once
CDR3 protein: CASSLIGQLTEAFF
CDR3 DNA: TGTGCCAGCAGCCTAATTGGACAGCTCACTGAAGCTTTCTTT

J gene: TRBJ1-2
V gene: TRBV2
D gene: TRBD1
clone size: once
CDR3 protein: CASRPGGDRYGYTF
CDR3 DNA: TGTGCCAGCAGGCCAGGGGGCGACCGCTATGGCTACACCTTC

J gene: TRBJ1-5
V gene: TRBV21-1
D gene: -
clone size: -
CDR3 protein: CASNPRGINQPQHF
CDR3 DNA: TGTGCCAGCAACCCCCGGGGGATCAATCAGCCCCAGCATTTT

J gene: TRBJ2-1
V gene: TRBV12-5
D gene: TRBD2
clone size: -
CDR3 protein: CASGIAGNNEQFF
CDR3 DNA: TGTGCTAGTGGGATAGCGGGGAACAATGAGCAGTTCTTC

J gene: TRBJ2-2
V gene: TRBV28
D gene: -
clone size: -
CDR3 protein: CASSFNYPNTGELFF
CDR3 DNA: TGTGCCAGCAGTTTTAACTATCCTAACACCGGGGAGCTGTTTTTT

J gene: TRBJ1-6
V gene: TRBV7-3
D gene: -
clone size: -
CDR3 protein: CASSLGSIHSPLHF
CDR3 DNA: TGTGCCAGCAGCTTAGGAAGTATTCATTCACCCCTCCACTTT

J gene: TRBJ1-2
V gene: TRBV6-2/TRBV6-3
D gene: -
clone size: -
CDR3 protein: CASSYYGAWSYTF
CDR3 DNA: TGTGCCAGCAGTTACTATGGGGCCTGGAGCTACACCTTC

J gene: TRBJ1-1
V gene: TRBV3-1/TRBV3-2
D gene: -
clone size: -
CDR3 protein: CASSQVGMNTEAFF
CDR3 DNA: TGTGCCAGCAGCCAGGTAGGGATGAACACTGAAGCTTTCTTT

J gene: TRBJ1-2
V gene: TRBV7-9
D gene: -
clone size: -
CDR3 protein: CASSFEGRFFGYTF
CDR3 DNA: TGTGCCAGCAGCTTCGAAGGACGGTTTTTTGGCTACACCTTC